This entry lists 13 T cell receptor beta chains sequenced from one sample in a study of Graves' ophthalmopathy and Graves' hyperthyroidism. RNA transcripts were the source from which TCR beta CDR3 regions were amplified. An opening RT-PCR round employed HTBI primers and preceded a second-round multiplex PCR. TCRdb re-called the multiplex PCR reads through MiXCR, storing one row per CDR3 protein. Of hundreds of thousands of distinct CDR3 sequences detected, roughly 14% appear once; the ten largest clones hold roughly 7%. Sample: peripheral blood. The receptors come from a woman aged 18-29 years with stable Graves' hyperthyroidism.

In this sample, this clonotype turned up many times. The chain employs TRBV6-1 and TRBJ2-5, with TRBD2 as a possible D gene (6 bases). The CDR3 consists of 14 residues. Germline loops: CDR1 MNHNS, CDR2 SASEGT. Between the trimmed V and J ends, which lost 1 base and 5 bases, there was a span of 11 bases. CDR3 loop: CASSEGGSGETQYF. CDR3 DNA: TGTGCCAGCAGTGAAGGCGGTAGCGGTGAGACCCAGTACTTC.

The chain couples TRBV4-2 to TRBJ1-1, with D unresolved. Germline CDR1 LGHNA, CDR2 YNFKEQ. This CDR3 contains 14 residues. V lost 4 bases and J 1 base, leaving 10 bases between the germline ends. The CDR3 is CASSPRLSNTEAFF. CDR3 nucleotide sequence: TGTGCCAGCAGCCCCCGCTTATCGAACACTGAAGCTTTCTTT.

This clonotype was seen many times. The genes are TRBV27 and TRBJ1-2; no clear D gene. The CDR3 has 13 amino acids. Germline V gene data show CDR1 as MNHEY and CDR2 as SMNVEV (reference sequence). Trimming stripped 7 bases from V and 1 base from J, with 10 bases between. The CDR3 reads CASMVRLNYGYTF. The CDR3 nucleotides are TGTGCCAGCATGGTTCGTCTTAACTATGGCTACACCTTC.

This clonotype has at least ten counts. This sequence joins TRBV5-1 and TRBJ1-1, with 8 bases identical to TRBD1. The CDR3 length is 16 residues. The J segment lost 1 base and the V segment lost 5 bases, leaving 10 bases of the junction unmatched. Germline lookup yields CDR1 SGHRS and CDR2 YFSETQ. The CDR3 DNA is TGCGCCAGCAGACCCGACAGGGGCGGGAAGAACACTGAAGCTTTCTTT. Translated, it gives CASRPDRGGKNTEAFF.

This clonotype was recorded at least ten times. Mismatch with germline at one junction end may stem from a read error. V gene TRBV12-3 or TRBV12-4 combines with J gene TRBJ1-2; a weak D match, TRBD1 (5 bases). The CDR3 totals 12 residues. CDR3 amino acids: CASDGGRGGYAF. As DNA, the CDR3 is TGTGCCAGCGACGGGGGACGGGGAGGCTACGCCTTC.

This clonotype was recorded at least ten times. This chain joins TRBV12-3 or TRBV12-4 and TRBJ1-5, with D perhaps matching TRBD1 (6 bases). With 5 bases removed from V and 0 bases from J, the gap between germline ends came to 14 bases. This CDR3 is built from 16 residues. Here the CDR3 reads CASSPGTSHSNQPQHF. As DNA, the CDR3 is TGTGCCAGCAGTCCCGGGACAAGTCATAGCAATCAGCCCCAGCATTTT.

This clonotype was observed at least ten times. The V and J genes are TRBV29-1 and TRBJ2-7; TRBD1 matches 9 bases. Germline V gene lookup returns CDR1 SQVTM and CDR2 ANQGSEA. The CDR3 extends over 12 amino acids. The CDR3 coding sequence is TGCATCCCGGGACAGGGAATTTACGAGCAGTACTTC. This sequence encodes CIPGQGIYEQYF.

This chain links TRBV27 with TRBJ1-1; the D gene is possibly TRBD1 (5 bases). The germline gives CDR1 MNHEY, CDR2 SMNVEV (reference sequence). The CDR3 is 14 residues long. Trimming took off 2 bases at V and 3 bases at J, with 10 bases between the two ends. CDR3 protein: CASSLSWGYTEAFF. The DNA of the CDR3 is TGTGCCAGCAGTTTAAGCTGGGGGTACACTGAAGCTTTCTTT.

This clonotype was counted at least ten times. This sequence joins TRBV6-2 or TRBV6-3 and TRBJ1-5; 7 bases are shared with TRBD1. The V gene end was trimmed by 4 bases and the J gene end by 1 base; junction bases not matched to a gene: 4. CDR1 is MNHEY, CDR2 SVGEGT, per germline. This CDR3 is 15 amino acids long. The CDR3 region has the DNA TGTGCCAGCAGTTTACAGGGGAGAAGCAATCAGCCCCAGCATTTT. As protein: CASSLQGRSNQPQHF.

The V call is TRBV11-1, the J call TRBJ1-1, with 8 bases that match TRBD1. J lost 0 bases, V lost 1 base, and 10 bases had no gene match. Germline-derived CDR1 and CDR2 are SGHAT and FQDESV (reference sequence). The CDR3 is 18 amino acids. The CDR3 sequence is CASSLGSGTGALNTEAFF. The CDR3 DNA reads TGTGCCAGCAGCTTAGGATCCGGGACAGGAGCCTTGAACACTGAAGCTTTCTTT.

The V gene is TRBV7-9, the J gene TRBJ1-1; no clear D. V was cut by 5 bases and J by 0 bases, with 13 bases left in between. Looked up from germline, CDR1 is SEHNR and CDR2 is FQNEAQ (reference sequence). The CDR3 covers 15 residues. The chain's CDR3 is CASSLDRPLNTEAFF. CDR3 in DNA: TGTGCCAGCAGCCTGGACCGACCCCTGAACACTGAAGCTTTCTTT.

The V and J genes are TRBV20-1 and TRBJ2-1; D may be TRBD1 or TRBD2 (6 bases each). The V and J ends lost 0 bases and 5 bases respectively, with 14 bases between them. This CDR3 contains 15 residues. Per germline, CDR1 DFQATT and CDR2 SNEGSKA (reference sequence). In DNA, the CDR3 is TGCAGTGCTAGAGATTGGACGGGGGCTGACAATGAGCAGTTCTTC. It encodes CSARDWTGADNEQFF.

The CDR3 here is CASSLISRTSGGQETQYF. CDR3 in DNA: TGTGCCAGCAGCCTCATAAGCCGGACTAGCGGGGGCCAAGAGACCCAGTACTTC. This chain links TRBV4-2 with TRBJ2-5; TRBD2 aligns across 13 bases. J lost 1 base, V lost 4 bases, and 9 bases had no gene match. The germline CDR1 and CDR2 sequences are LGHNA and YNFKEQ. The CDR3 has 18 residues.